This T cell receptor (beta chain) was identified during a study of T cell responses to AZD1222 COVID-19 vaccine. Repertoires were generated with immunoSEQ multiplex PCR, while TCRdb's copy carries only in-frame clones and drops some. The sample includes about 46,000 clones, 70% to 90% of them seen just once. Only one count was recorded for this clone. Its antigen is currently unknown. The analysis combined second doses at about 4 or about 12 weeks. Study conclusions and caveats: Variant regions that are unmutated are reportedly the target of nearly half of spike-specific TCRs. The study sampled repertoires only after the peak T cell response. White British ancestry dominated among donors, who included more females, and clonal diversity was possibly underestimated.

This CDR3 spans 16 amino acids. The germline V gene has CDR1 SGHRS and CDR2 YFSETQ. V was cut by 1 base and J by 4 bases, with 15 bases left in between. The receptor's source is an adult who received the AZD1222 COVID-19 vaccine. The sample consisted of peripheral blood, taken 28 days after the second AZD1222 dose. The chain employs TRBV5-1 and TRBJ1-5; D is ambiguous. Here the CDR3 DNA reads TGCGCCAGCAGCTTGAACGAAGCAAGCTTTAATCAGCCCCAGCATTTT. This codes for CASSLNEASFNQPQHF.